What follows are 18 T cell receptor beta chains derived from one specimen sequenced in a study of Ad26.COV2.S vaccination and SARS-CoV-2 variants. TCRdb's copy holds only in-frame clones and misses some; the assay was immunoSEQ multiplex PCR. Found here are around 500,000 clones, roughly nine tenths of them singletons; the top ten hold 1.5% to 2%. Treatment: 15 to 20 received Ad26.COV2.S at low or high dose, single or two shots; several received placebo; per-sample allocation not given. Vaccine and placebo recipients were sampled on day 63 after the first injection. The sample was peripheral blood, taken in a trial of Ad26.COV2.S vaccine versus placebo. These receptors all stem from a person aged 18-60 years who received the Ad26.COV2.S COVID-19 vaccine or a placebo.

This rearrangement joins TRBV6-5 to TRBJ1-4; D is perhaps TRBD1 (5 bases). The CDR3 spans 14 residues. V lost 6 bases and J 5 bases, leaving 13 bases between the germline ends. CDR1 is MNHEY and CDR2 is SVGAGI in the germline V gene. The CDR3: CASRLNRLNEKLFF. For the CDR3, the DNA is TGTGCCAGCAGGTTAAACAGGCTGAATGAAAAACTGTTTTTT.

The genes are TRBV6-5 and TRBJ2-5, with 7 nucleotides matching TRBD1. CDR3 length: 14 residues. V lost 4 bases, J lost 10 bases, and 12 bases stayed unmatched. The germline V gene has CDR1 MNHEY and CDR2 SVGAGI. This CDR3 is CASSSPGQTQGQYF. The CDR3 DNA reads TGTGCCAGCAGTTCTCCGGGACAGACCCAGGGCCAGTACTTC.

CDR3 nucleotides: TGTGCCAGCAGTGAAGCCGTCAATTCACCCCTCCACTTT. Protein sequence: CASSEAVNSPLHF. This rearrangement joins TRBV2 to TRBJ1-6; D not resolved. Germline CDR1 SNHLY, CDR2 FYNNEI. With 0 bases removed from V and 7 bases from J, the gap between germline ends came to 4 bases. There are 13 residues in the CDR3.

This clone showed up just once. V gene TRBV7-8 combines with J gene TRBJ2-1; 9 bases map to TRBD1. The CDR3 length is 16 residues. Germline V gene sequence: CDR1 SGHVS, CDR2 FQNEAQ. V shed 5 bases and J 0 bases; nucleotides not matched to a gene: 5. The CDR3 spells CASSPRTGDSYNEQFF. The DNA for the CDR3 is TGTGCCAGCAGCCCCCGGACAGGGGACTCCTACAATGAGCAGTTCTTC.

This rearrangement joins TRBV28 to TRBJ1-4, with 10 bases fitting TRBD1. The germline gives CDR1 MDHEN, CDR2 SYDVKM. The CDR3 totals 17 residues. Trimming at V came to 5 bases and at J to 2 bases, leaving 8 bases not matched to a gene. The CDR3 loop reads CASSPLTGGSTNEKLFF. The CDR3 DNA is TGTGCCAGCAGTCCCCTGACAGGGGGCTCGACTAATGAAAAACTGTTTTTT.

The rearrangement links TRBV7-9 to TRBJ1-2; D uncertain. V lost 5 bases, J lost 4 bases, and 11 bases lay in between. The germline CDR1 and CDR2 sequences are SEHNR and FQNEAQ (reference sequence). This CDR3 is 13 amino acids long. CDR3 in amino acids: CASSLTSPYGYTF. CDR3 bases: TGTGCCAGCAGCCTGACATCACCCTATGGCTACACCTTC.

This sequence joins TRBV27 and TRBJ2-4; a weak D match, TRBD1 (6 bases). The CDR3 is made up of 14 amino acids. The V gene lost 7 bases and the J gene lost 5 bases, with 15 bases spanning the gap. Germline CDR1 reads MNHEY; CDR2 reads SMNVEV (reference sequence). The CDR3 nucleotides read TGTGCCAGCAACCTCGACAGGACCCAAAACATTCAGTACTTC. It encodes CASNLDRTQNIQYF.

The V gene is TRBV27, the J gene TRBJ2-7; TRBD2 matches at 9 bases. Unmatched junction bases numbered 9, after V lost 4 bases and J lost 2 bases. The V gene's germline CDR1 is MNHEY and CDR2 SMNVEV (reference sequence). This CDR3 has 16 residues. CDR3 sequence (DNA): TGTGCCAGCAGTTACCTTAGCGGGGGAGGACCCTACGAGCAGTACTTC. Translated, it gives CASSYLSGGGPYEQYF.

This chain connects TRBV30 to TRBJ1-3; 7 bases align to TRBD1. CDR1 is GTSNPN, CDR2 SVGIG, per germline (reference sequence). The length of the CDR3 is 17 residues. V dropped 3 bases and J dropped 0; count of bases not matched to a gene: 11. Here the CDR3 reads CAWSGARTGLSGNTIYF. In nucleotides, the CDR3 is TGTGCCTGGAGCGGAGCCCGGACAGGCCTCTCTGGAAACACCATATATTTT.

CDR3 sequence (DNA): TGTGCCAGCATCGACAGGGGCTATGGCTACACCTTC. Its translation is CASIDRGYGYTF. V is TRBV28 and J is TRBJ1-2, with 8 nucleotides matching TRBD1. Germline loops: CDR1 MDHEN, CDR2 SYDVKM. This CDR3 has 12 amino acids. The J segment lost 4 bases and the V segment lost 7 bases, leaving 2 bases of the junction unmatched.

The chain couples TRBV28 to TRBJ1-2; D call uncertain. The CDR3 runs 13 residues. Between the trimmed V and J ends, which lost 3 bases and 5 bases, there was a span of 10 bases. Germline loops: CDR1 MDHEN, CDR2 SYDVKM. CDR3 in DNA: TGTGCCAGCAGTTTCGTTCTGGAGTATGGCTACACCTTC. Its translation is CASSFVLEYGYTF.

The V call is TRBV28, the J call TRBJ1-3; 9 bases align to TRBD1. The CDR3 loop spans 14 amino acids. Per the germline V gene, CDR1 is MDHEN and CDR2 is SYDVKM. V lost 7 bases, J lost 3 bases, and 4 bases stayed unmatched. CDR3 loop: CASTTGGSGNTIYF. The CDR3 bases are TGTGCCAGCACCACAGGGGGCAGTGGAAACACCATATATTTT.

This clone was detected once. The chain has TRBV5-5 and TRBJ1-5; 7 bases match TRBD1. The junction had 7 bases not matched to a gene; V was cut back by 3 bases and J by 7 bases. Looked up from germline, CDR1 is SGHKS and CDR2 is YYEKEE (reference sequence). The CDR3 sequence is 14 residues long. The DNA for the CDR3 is TGTGCCAGCAGCTCTGACAGGGTGGGCCAGCCCCAGCATTTT. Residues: CASSSDRVGQPQHF.

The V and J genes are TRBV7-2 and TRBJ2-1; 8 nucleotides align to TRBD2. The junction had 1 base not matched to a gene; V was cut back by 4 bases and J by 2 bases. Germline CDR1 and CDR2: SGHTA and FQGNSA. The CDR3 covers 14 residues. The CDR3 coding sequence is TGTGCCAGCAGCTCTAGCGGGCCCTACAATGAGCAGTTCTTC. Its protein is CASSSSGPYNEQFF.

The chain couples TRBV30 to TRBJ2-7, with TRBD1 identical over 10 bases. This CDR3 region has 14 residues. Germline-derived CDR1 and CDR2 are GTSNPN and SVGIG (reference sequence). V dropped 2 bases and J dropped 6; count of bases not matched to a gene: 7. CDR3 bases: TGTGCCTGGAGTCTTGGGACAGGGGATTCCGAGCAGTACTTC. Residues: CAWSLGTGDSEQYF.

Here the CDR3 DNA reads TGTGCCAGCAGCGTAGGCGGGATATCGAACACCGGGGAGCTGTTTTTT. It translates to CASSVGGISNTGELFF. J is TRBJ2-2 and V is TRBV9; possible D gene TRBD2, 6 bases. The germline V gene encodes CDR1 SGDLS and CDR2 YYNGEE. Trimming removed 0 bases at V and 0 bases at J, with 9 bases between. The CDR3 is 16 residues long.

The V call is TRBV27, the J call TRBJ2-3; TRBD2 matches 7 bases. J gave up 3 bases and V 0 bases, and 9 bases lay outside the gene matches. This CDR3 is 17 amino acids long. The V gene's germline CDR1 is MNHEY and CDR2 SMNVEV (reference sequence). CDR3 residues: CASSLSSGLGITDTQYF. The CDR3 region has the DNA TGTGCCAGCAGTTTATCGAGCGGACTAGGAATTACAGATACGCAGTATTTT.

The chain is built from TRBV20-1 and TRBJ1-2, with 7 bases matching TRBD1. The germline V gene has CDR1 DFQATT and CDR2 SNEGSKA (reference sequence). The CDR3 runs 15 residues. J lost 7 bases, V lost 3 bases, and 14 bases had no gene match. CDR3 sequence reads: CSASRARGRYGGYTF. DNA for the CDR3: TGCAGTGCTAGTCGGGCGAGGGGGCGGTATGGTGGCTACACCTTC.